This passage covers 17 T cell receptor beta chains from one sample sequenced in a study of OX40 agonist ivuxolimab in advanced cancers. Libraries were prepared through the immunoSEQ multiplex PCR assay. TCRdb retrieved this table from immuneACCESS and kept in-frame rearrangements only. Not all clones are present; in checked studies, unresolved V genes account for under half, and no reason is known for the remainder. Here the sample has tens of thousands of clones; 75% to 90% occur a single time. The ten largest clones capture approximately 4.6% of the sample. The starting material was CD4+ or CD8+ T cells sorted from blood, obtained in a trial of the OX40 agonist ivuxolimab. Every receptor here comes from an adult with an advanced solid tumor such as melanoma, head and neck, liver or kidney cancer.

J is TRBJ1-5 and V is TRBV10-2; D ambiguous. Germline loops: CDR1 WSHSY, CDR2 SAAADI. The CDR3 sequence is 14 residues long. V lost 4 bases, J lost 6 bases, and 13 bases lay in between. The CDR3 bases are TGCGCCAGCAGTGTTGGTGGCGGGGTTCAGCCCCAGCATTTT. Encoded protein: CASSVGGGVQPQHF.

This clone was counted a few times. V usage is TRBV5-8 and J usage is TRBJ2-7; D is unclear. Trimming left V 2 bases short and J 4 bases short, with 13 bases between. The V gene's germline CDR1 is SGHTS and CDR2 YDEGEE. The CDR3 spans 14 residues. DNA for the CDR3: TGTGCCAGCAGCTTAAGGGTTCAGGAGTACGAGCAGTACTTC. Translation gives CASSLRVQEYEQYF.

The J gene is TRBJ1-6, the V gene TRBV13; unclear D gene. Germline V gene sequence: CDR1 PRHDT, CDR2 FYEKMQ (reference sequence). The V and J ends lost 1 base and 6 bases respectively, with 10 bases between them. CDR3 length: 15 residues. CDR3 nucleotides: TGTGCCAGCAGCTTAGAGACGGGAATTAATTCACCCCTCCACTTT. Its protein is CASSLETGINSPLHF.

The chain carries TRBV5-1 and TRBJ2-1; the D is unclear. Germline CDR1 and CDR2: SGHRS and YFSETQ. The CDR3 spans 16 residues. Trimming stripped 0 bases from V and 4 bases from J, with 14 bases between. CDR3 sequence: CASSLDSISTYNEQFF. As DNA, the CDR3 is TGCGCCAGCAGCTTGGACAGCATAAGCACTTACAATGAGCAGTTCTTC.

This sequence joins TRBV6-6 and TRBJ2-3; the match to TRBD2 covers 11 bases. Trimming removed 4 bases from V and 7 bases from J; junction bases left unmatched: 7. From germline, CDR1 is MNHNY and CDR2 SVGAGI (reference sequence). There are 15 residues in the CDR3. The CDR3 here is CASSSILAGAHTQYF. The CDR3 DNA reads TGTGCCAGCAGTTCCATACTAGCGGGAGCCCATACGCAGTATTTT.

This clone has just one count. This chain links TRBV21-1 with TRBJ1-6; TRBD1, the table's D call, was not compared with the DNA. TRBV21-1 is listed as a pseudogene. The CDR3 loop spans 14 amino acids. Written as DNA, the CDR3 is TGTGCCAGCAAACAGGGATCCTATAATTCACCCCTCCACTTT. Encoded protein: CASKQGSYNSPLHF.

The chain couples TRBV19 to TRBJ2-1; 15 positions match TRBD2. The CDR3 runs 16 residues. The J segment lost 5 bases and the V segment lost 6 bases, leaving 5 bases of the junction unmatched. From germline, CDR1 is LNHDA and CDR2 SQIVND (reference sequence). The CDR3 sequence is CASSTGTSGGNNEQFF. CDR3 nucleotide sequence: TGTGCCAGTAGCACAGGGACTAGCGGGGGGAACAATGAGCAGTTCTTC.

This sequence joins TRBV11-2 and TRBJ1-5; 8 bases align to TRBD1. This CDR3 is built from 14 residues. The germline V gene has CDR1 SGHAT and CDR2 FQNNGV. After removal of 4 bases from V and 9 bases from J, the junction contained 8 bases not matched to a gene. CDR3 in DNA: TGTGCCAGCAGCTCGGGACAGGCGGCAGGGCCCCAGCATTTT. Protein sequence: CASSSGQAAGPQHF. Combining the CDR3 with reference TRBV11-2 and TRBJ1-5 gives the whole variable domain EAGVAQSPRYKIIEKRQSVAFWCNPISGHATLYWYQQILGQGPKLLIQFQNNGVVDDSQLPKDRFSAERLKGVDSTLKIQPAKLEDSAVYLCASSSGQAAGPQHFGDGTRLSIL.

The chain combines TRBV9 with TRBJ2-1; D possibly matches TRBD1 or TRBD2 (5 bases each). The V gene lost 2 bases and the J gene lost 13 bases, with 10 bases spanning the gap. This CDR3 has 11 residues. Per the germline V gene, CDR1 is SGDLS and CDR2 is YYNGEE. The CDR3 coding sequence is TGTGCCAGCAGCGTGGGACCGAACCAGTTCTTC. As protein: CASSVGPNQFF.

V and J are TRBV7-3 and TRBJ1-1; TRBD1 might be the D (5 bases). Germline loops: CDR1 SGHTA, CDR2 FQGTGA. Trimming stripped 5 bases from V and 7 bases from J, with 14 bases between. The CDR3 has 13 residues. CDR3 DNA: TGTGCCAGCAGCCCCACCGGGGGGGGTGAAGCTTTCTTT. It encodes CASSPTGGGEAFF.

V is TRBV9 and J is TRBJ2-1, with TRBD2 identical over 7 bases. The germline V gene encodes CDR1 SGDLS and CDR2 YYNGEE. With V trimmed by 0 bases and J by 7 bases, 7 bases remained unmatched. This CDR3 is built from 15 residues. This CDR3 reads CASSVGKRDLNEQFF. The CDR3 nucleotides are TGTGCCAGCAGCGTAGGTAAGCGGGATTTGAATGAGCAGTTCTTC.

This clone was seen a few times. V and J are TRBV7-3 and TRBJ2-5; D is undetermined. Germline V gene lookup returns CDR1 SGHTA and CDR2 FQGTGA. This CDR3 is built from 13 residues. Deletions cut 4 bases from V and 0 bases from J, with 6 bases between. The CDR3 region is CASSSAYQETQYF. CDR3 in DNA: TGTGCCAGCAGCTCAGCGTACCAAGAGACCCAGTACTTC.

This clone was detected once. The gene calls are TRBV6-1 and TRBJ2-1; TRBD1 might be the D (6 bases). Germline assignment: CDR1 MNHNS and CDR2 SASEGT. CDR3 length equals 16 residues. Trimming cost V 4 bases and J 0 bases, with 13 bases left between them. This chain's CDR3 is CASSGADSSSYNEQFF. The DNA for the CDR3 is TGTGCCAGCAGTGGCGCGGACAGCAGCTCCTACAATGAGCAGTTCTTC.

The chain joins TRBV4-1 to TRBJ1-2; possible D gene TRBD1, 5 bases. The CDR3 consists of 14 residues. Germline V gene sequence: CDR1 MGHRA, CDR2 YSYEKL. Between the trimmed V and J ends, which lost 4 bases and 7 bases, there was a span of 16 bases. The chain's CDR3 is CASSPDGSRAGYTF. CDR3 nucleotides: TGCGCCAGCAGCCCCGATGGGAGCAGGGCTGGCTACACCTTC.

This clone was detected a few times. Other DNA sequences from this sample encode an identical CDR3 as well. This sequence joins TRBV5-4 and TRBJ2-1; 9 nucleotides line up with TRBD2. CDR1 and CDR2 from the germline V gene are SGHNT and YYREEE (reference sequence). The V segment lost 2 bases and the J segment 2 bases; nucleotides outside the gene matches: 2. The CDR3 runs 15 residues. The CDR3 coding sequence is TGTGCCAGCAGCTTTCTAGCGGGGACCTACAATGAGCAGTTCTTC. Its protein product is CASSFLAGTYNEQFF.

The chain is built from TRBV7-9 and TRBJ2-7, with 12 bases fitting TRBD2. With V trimmed by 1 base and J by 7 bases, 2 bases remained unmatched. The germline V gene has CDR1 SEHNR and CDR2 FQNEAQ (reference sequence). The CDR3 runs to 14 residues. The CDR3 is CASSLGTSGNEQYF. CDR3 DNA: TGTGCCAGCAGCTTAGGGACTAGCGGGAATGAGCAGTACTTC.

The rearrangement links TRBV9 to TRBJ2-7, with TRBD2 matching over 14 bases. In germline, CDR1 is SGDLS, CDR2 YYNGEE. J gave up 5 bases and V 4 bases, and 8 bases lay outside the gene matches. The CDR3 has 16 residues. The CDR3 is CASSPRGTSGSDEQYF. CDR3 sequence (DNA): TGTGCCAGCAGCCCGAGGGGGACTAGCGGGAGCGACGAGCAGTACTTC.